One and the same sample provided the 29 T cell receptor beta chains below, sequenced in a study of T cell repertoires in cytomegalovirus infection. Each CDR3 protein gets one entry after TCRdb re-called the reads with MiXCR. In the table there are around 750,000 distinct CDR3 sequences, 32% of which are singletons. No antigens are known for them. The sample consisted of cultured CD8+ T cells from PBMCs, taken from culture after CMV antigen stimulation. The receptors shown here come from a human donor in good health (CMV status not recorded). Some clones in this sample may be carry-over from other donors' samples.

The chain is built from TRBV7-4 and TRBJ1-6, with TRBD1 matching 9 bases. V gave up 5 bases and J gave up 8 bases; unmatched junction bases: 7. In germline, CDR1 is SGHVT, CDR2 SQSDAQ. This CDR3 region has 15 residues. The CDR3, as DNA: TGTGCCAGCAGCGCACCGGGACAGGGATATTCACCCCTCCACTTT. The encoded protein is CASSAPGQGYSPLHF.

The rearrangement uses TRBV19 and TRBJ1-5; no firm D call. V lost 5 bases to trimming and J lost 5 bases, with 13 bases between them. CDR1 and CDR2 (germline): LNHDA, SQIVND (reference sequence). The CDR3 spans 14 residues. The chain's CDR3 is CASSSDPLYQPQHF. In nucleotides, the CDR3 is TGTGCCAGTAGTTCTGACCCCCTCTATCAGCCCCAGCATTTT.

The chain recombines TRBV12-3 or TRBV12-4 with TRBJ2-5; no clear D gene. This CDR3 contains 13 residues. Trimming shortened V by 6 bases and J by 3 bases, and 11 bases separated the two germline ends. CDR3 amino acids: CASRVGPEETQYF. CDR3 in DNA: TGTGCCAGCAGGGTTGGGCCCGAAGAGACCCAGTACTTC.

The rearrangement links TRBV5-1 to TRBJ2-7; D may be TRBD2 (6 bases). Trimming cost V 7 bases and J 6 bases, with 20 bases left between them. Germline V gives CDR1 SGHRS, CDR2 YFSETQ. The CDR3 consists of 14 residues. The DNA of the CDR3 is TGCGCCAGCGAGGAGGGGCAGGACGCGGGCGAGCAGTACTTC. Encoded protein: CASEEGQDAGEQYF. Full variable domain (outside the CDR3, taken from reference TRBV5-1 and TRBJ2-7): KAGVTQTPRYLIKTRGQQVTLSCSPISGHRSVSWYQQTPGQGLQFLFEYFSETQRNKGNFPGRFSGRQFSNSRSEMNVSTLELGDSALYLCASEEGQDAGEQYFGPGTRLTVT.

This clonotype was seen many times. The J gene is TRBJ1-5, the V gene TRBV7-2; D is uncertain. Trimming shortened V by 0 bases and J by 6 bases, and 9 bases separated the two germline ends. Germline lookup yields CDR1 SGHTA and CDR2 FQGNSA. The CDR3 extends over 14 amino acids. This CDR3 reads CASSLADVGQPQHF. For the CDR3, the DNA is TGTGCCAGCAGCTTAGCAGACGTCGGTCAGCCCCAGCATTTT.

This clonotype was picked up a small number of times. The chain carries TRBV4-1 and TRBJ2-7; 7 bases are a match to TRBD2. The CDR3 is made up of 15 amino acids. Per germline, CDR1 MGHRA and CDR2 YSYEKL. J lost 2 bases, V lost 0 bases, and 4 bases had no gene match. The CDR3 region is CASSQEGGDTYEQYF. CDR3 DNA: TGCGCCAGCAGCCAAGAGGGGGGGGATACCTACGAGCAGTACTTC.

This clonotype has a handful of counts. The chain is built from TRBV6-2 or TRBV6-3 and TRBJ2-2; D may match TRBD1 or TRBD2 (6 bases each). Germline loops: CDR1 MNHEY, CDR2 SVGEGT. CDR3 size: 16 residues. V shed 7 bases and J shed 3 bases, with 18 bases lying between them. The DNA of the CDR3 is TGTGCCAGCATCCAAAGGAGGGGGACGGACACCGGGGAGCTGTTTTTT. This gives the protein CASIQRRGTDTGELFF.

There are a few counts of this clonotype. The chain has TRBV7-9 and TRBJ1-1; D is ambiguous. Trimming left V 3 bases short and J 7 bases short, with 6 bases between. Germline values: CDR1 SEHNR, CDR2 FQNEAQ (reference sequence). The CDR3 extends over 11 amino acids. In DNA form, the CDR3 reads TGTGCCAGCAGCTTCTCGAGTGAAGCTTTCTTT. It yields the protein CASSFSSEAFF. Drawing the rest from reference TRBV7-9 and TRBJ1-1, the complete variable domain is DTGVSQNPRHKITKRGQNVTFRCDPISEHNRLYWYRQTLGQGPEFLTYFQNEAQLEKSRLLSDRFSAERPKGSFSTLEIQRTEQGDSAMYLCASSFSSEAFFGQGTRLTVV.

The V and J genes are TRBV19 and TRBJ2-7; 8 nucleotides agree with TRBD1. This CDR3 has 13 amino acids. After removal of 6 bases from V and 3 bases from J, the junction contained 4 bases not matched to a gene. Germline V gene data show CDR1 as LNHDA and CDR2 as SQIVND (reference sequence). Here the CDR3 reads CASSSGQVYEQYF. For the CDR3, the DNA is TGTGCCAGTAGCTCGGGACAGGTCTACGAGCAGTACTTC.

This clonotype has only a few counts. The J gene is TRBJ2-7, the V gene TRBV5-4; TRBD1 agrees at 12 bases. This CDR3 contains 14 residues. From germline, CDR1 is SGHNT and CDR2 YYREEE (reference sequence). After removal of 4 bases from V and 6 bases from J, the junction contained 5 bases not matched to a gene. The CDR3 loop reads CASSDGTGGVEQYF. CDR3 bases: TGTGCCAGCAGCGATGGGACAGGGGGCGTCGAGCAGTACTTC.

This clonotype was counted between two and nine times. V usage is TRBV27 and J usage is TRBJ1-6; TRBD1 aligns across 8 bases. This CDR3 comprises 14 residues. J was trimmed by 7 bases and V by 5 bases; bases with no gene match: 4. The germline V gene encodes CDR1 MNHEY and CDR2 SMNVEV (reference sequence). The DNA for the CDR3 is TGTGCCAGCAGTCCGGGACAGGAAAATTCACCCCTCCACTTT. It is translated as CASSPGQENSPLHF.

V is TRBV15 and J is TRBJ1-2; D may be TRBD1 (6 bases). In germline, CDR1 is LNHNV, CDR2 YYDKDF (reference sequence). With 8 bases removed from V and 6 bases from J, the gap between germline ends came to 16 bases. The CDR3 has 13 residues. CDR3 in amino acids: CATSQDSRDGYTF. As DNA, the CDR3 is TGTGCCACCTCCCAGGACAGTAGGGATGGCTACACCTTC.

The chain is built from TRBV19 and TRBJ2-2; 9 bases fit TRBD2. The germline gives CDR1 LNHDA, CDR2 SQIVND (reference sequence). This CDR3 comprises 15 residues. V trimming: 3 bases; J trimming: 5 bases; junction bases outside the gene matches: 4. CDR3 residues: CASSMSLAGTGELFF. In nucleotides, the CDR3 is TGTGCCAGTAGTATGTCTCTAGCGGGGACCGGGGAGCTGTTTTTT.

This clonotype occurred a few times. The J gene is TRBJ1-1, the V gene TRBV19; no clear D gene. Germline values: CDR1 LNHDA, CDR2 SQIVND (reference sequence). With 7 bases removed from V and 1 base from J, the gap between germline ends came to 10 bases. The CDR3 length is 13 residues. CDR3 sequence (DNA): TGTGCCAGTACCCCAGAAGGGAACACTGAAGCTTTCTTT. This gives the protein CASTPEGNTEAFF.

The chain uses TRBV4-1 and TRBJ1-2; 9 bases are shared with TRBD1. In germline, CDR1 is MGHRA, CDR2 YSYEKL. V dropped 3 bases and J dropped 3; count of bases not matched to a gene: 8. The CDR3 consists of 16 residues. CDR3 DNA sequence: TGCGCCAGCAGCCACTCCGACAGGGGGAGATACTATGGCTACACCTTC. Translating it yields CASSHSDRGRYYGYTF.

The chain links TRBV6-6 to TRBJ2-7; D gene ambiguous. The germline CDR1 and CDR2 sequences are MNHNY and SVGAGI (reference sequence). Trimming took off 7 bases at V and 0 bases at J, with 19 bases between the two ends. This CDR3 comprises 16 residues. CDR3 nucleotides: TGTGCCAGCACCAAGATACCGGACGGATACTCCTACGAGCAGTACTTC. As protein: CASTKIPDGYSYEQYF.

This clonotype showed up just a few times. The V call is TRBV5-5, the J call TRBJ2-5; D not resolved. With 2 bases removed from V and 0 bases from J, the gap between germline ends came to 14 bases. This CDR3 is 16 amino acids long. The germline CDR1 and CDR2 sequences are SGHKS and YYEKEE (reference sequence). The CDR3 is CASSFAYTKDQETQYF. CDR3 sequence (DNA): TGTGCCAGCAGCTTCGCGTACACTAAAGACCAAGAGACCCAGTACTTC.

Of note for this clonotype: At one end, the junction sequence differs from germline, possibly due to a read error. The chain recombines TRBV27 with TRBJ1-2; D is ambiguous. The germline CDR1 and CDR2 sequences are MNHEY and SMNVEV (reference sequence). The CDR3 extends over 15 amino acids. The CDR3 here is CVSSLNPADIYGYTF. CDR3 DNA: TGTGTCAGCAGTTTAAACCCAGCCGACATCTATGGCTACACCTTC.

This clonotype has a handful of counts. The V and J genes are TRBV12-3 or TRBV12-4 and TRBJ2-5; 8 bases are a match to TRBD1. V lost 6 bases and J lost 5; bases outside the gene matches: 11. The CDR3 totals 15 residues. The CDR3 reads CASSLPDREGETQYF. Written as DNA, the CDR3 is TGTGCCAGCAGCCTTCCGGACAGGGAAGGGGAGACCCAGTACTTC.

A word on this clonotype: A much larger clone is a single base away; this may be a read error. The V and J genes are TRBV7-4 and TRBJ2-7, with a possible D match to TRBD2 (6 bases). Germline V CDR1 and CDR2: SGHVT, SQSDAQ. CDR3 length equals 11 residues. Written as DNA, the CDR3 is TGTGCCAACAGCAACCGGGGGGAGCAGTACTTC. It yields the protein CANSNRGEQYF.

The table lists this clonotype with a few counts. The V gene is TRBV7-3, the J gene TRBJ2-5; the match to TRBD2 covers 7 bases. Trimming cost V 4 bases and J 0 bases; bases outside gene matches: 11. The CDR3 consists of 17 residues. The germline V gene has CDR1 SGHTA and CDR2 FQGTGA. Here the CDR3 DNA reads TGTGCCAGCAGCTCCTTTGGGGCGGGGGAACACCAAGAGACCCAGTACTTC. Translated, it gives CASSSFGAGEHQETQYF.

This clonotype was found once. The V and J genes are TRBV7-9 and TRBJ1-2; no clear D. V was cut by 5 bases and J by 4 bases, with 17 bases left in between. This CDR3 has 15 residues. Germline V CDR1 and CDR2: SEHNR, FQNEAQ (reference sequence). DNA for the CDR3: TGTGCCAGCAGCACTACGACGTTTCCCTCCTATGGCTACACCTTC. Translating it yields CASSTTTFPSYGYTF.

This clonotype was counted a single time. An end of the junction does not agree with germline; a read error may underlie this. V is TRBV11-1 and J is TRBJ2-3; D not certain. Per germline, CDR1 SGHAT and CDR2 FQDESV (reference sequence). The CDR3 extends over 14 amino acids. CDR3 region: CANSQDSYTDTQYF. The CDR3 DNA follows: TGTGCCAACAGCCAAGACTCTTACACAGATACGCAGTATTTT.

The chain uses TRBV7-6 and TRBJ2-3, with a possible D match to TRBD1 (5 bases). Between the trimmed V and J ends, which lost 0 bases and 2 bases, there was a span of 9 bases. The germline V gene has CDR1 SGHVS and CDR2 FNYEAQ. There are 15 residues in the CDR3. The CDR3 region is CASSLAQQVTDTQYF. The CDR3 DNA reads as TGTGCCAGCAGCTTAGCGCAACAGGTCACAGATACGCAGTATTTT.

Here the CDR3 reads CASSLEQGGTSYNSPLHF. Here the CDR3 DNA reads TGTGCCAGCAGCTTAGAACAGGGGGGAACATCCTATAATTCACCCCTCCACTTT. V usage is TRBV7-6 and J usage is TRBJ1-6, with TRBD1 identical over 8 bases. J lost 1 base, V lost 1 base, and 6 bases had no gene match. The CDR3 covers 18 residues. Germline-derived CDR1 and CDR2 are SGHVS and FNYEAQ.

This clonotype was observed a handful of times. The chain joins TRBV20-1 to TRBJ2-5; 8 bases align to TRBD1. This CDR3 is built from 14 residues. The V segment lost 0 bases and the J segment 1 base; nucleotides outside the gene matches: 1. CDR1 and CDR2 (germline): DFQATT, SNEGSKA (reference sequence). CDR3 nucleotide sequence: TGCAGTGCTAGAGATACAGGGGGCCAAGAGACCCAGTACTTC. It codes for CSARDTGGQETQYF.

V gene TRBV27 combines with J gene TRBJ2-5; 7 bases are shared with TRBD2. CDR3 length: 15 residues. V trimming: 3 bases; J trimming: 2 bases; junction bases outside the gene matches: 6. The germline V gene has CDR1 MNHEY and CDR2 SMNVEV (reference sequence). CDR3 in DNA: TGTGCCAGCAGTTTCGGGGGGTGGGAACAAGAGACCCAGTACTTC. Its protein product is CASSFGGWEQETQYF.

This clonotype was observed a handful of times. This chain joins TRBV10-3 and TRBJ2-2, with TRBD1 matching 7 bases. V was pared by 10 bases and J by 6 bases, with 20 bases of the junction left unmatched. Germline CDR1 and CDR2: ENHRY and SYGVKD. This CDR3 has 17 residues. CDR3 DNA sequence: TGTGCCACACTTATCTCAACCGGACAGGCGAGATCCGGGGAGCTGTTTTTT. Amino acids: CATLISTGQARSGELFF.

In its sample, this clonotype was seen a few times. The rearrangement joins TRBV9 to TRBJ2-2; D gene unclear. This CDR3 spans 16 amino acids. V lost 4 bases to trimming and J lost 1 base, with 14 bases between them. CDR1 and CDR2 (germline): SGDLS, YYNGEE. CDR3 loop: CASSPSSKQNTGELFF. The CDR3 DNA is TGTGCCAGCAGCCCCTCTTCGAAACAGAACACCGGGGAGCTGTTTTTT.